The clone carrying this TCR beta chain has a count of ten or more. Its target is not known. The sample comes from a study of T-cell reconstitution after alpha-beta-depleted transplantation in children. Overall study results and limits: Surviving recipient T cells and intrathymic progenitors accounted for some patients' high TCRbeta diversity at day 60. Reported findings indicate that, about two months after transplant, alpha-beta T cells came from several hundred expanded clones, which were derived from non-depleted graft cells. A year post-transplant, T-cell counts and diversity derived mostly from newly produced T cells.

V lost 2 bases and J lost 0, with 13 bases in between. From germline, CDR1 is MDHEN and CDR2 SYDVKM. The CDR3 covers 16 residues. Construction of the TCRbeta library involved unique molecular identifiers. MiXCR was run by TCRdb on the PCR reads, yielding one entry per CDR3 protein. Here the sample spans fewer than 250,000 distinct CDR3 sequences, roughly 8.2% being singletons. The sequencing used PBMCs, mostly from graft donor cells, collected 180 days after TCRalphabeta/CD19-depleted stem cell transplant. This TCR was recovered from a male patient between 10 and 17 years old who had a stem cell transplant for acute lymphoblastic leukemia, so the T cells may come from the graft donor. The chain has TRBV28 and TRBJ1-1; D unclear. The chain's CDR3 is CASSLGQERMNTEAFF. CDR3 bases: TGTGCCAGCAGTTTAGGGCAGGAAAGGATGAACACTGAAGCTTTCTTT. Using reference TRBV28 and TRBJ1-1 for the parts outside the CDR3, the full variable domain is DVKVTQSSRYLVKRTGEKVFLECVQDMDHENMFWYRQDPGLGLRLIYFSYDVKMKEKGDIPEGYSVSREKKERFSLILESASTNQTSMYLCASSLGQERMNTEAFFGQGTRLTVV.